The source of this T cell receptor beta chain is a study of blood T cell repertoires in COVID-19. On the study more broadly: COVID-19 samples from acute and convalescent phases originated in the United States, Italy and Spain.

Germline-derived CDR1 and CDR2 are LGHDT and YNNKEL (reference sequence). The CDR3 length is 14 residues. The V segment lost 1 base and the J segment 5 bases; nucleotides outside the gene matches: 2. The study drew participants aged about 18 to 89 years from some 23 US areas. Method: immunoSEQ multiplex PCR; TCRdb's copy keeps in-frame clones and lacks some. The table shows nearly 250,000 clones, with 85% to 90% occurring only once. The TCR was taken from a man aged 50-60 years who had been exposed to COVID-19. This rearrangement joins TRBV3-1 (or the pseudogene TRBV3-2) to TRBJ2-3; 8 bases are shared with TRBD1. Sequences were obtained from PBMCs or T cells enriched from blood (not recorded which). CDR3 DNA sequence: TGTGCCAGCAGCCAAGGGGACAGGATAGATACGCAGTATTTT. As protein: CASSQGDRIDTQYF.